This T cell receptor (beta chain) is drawn from a study of cytomegalovirus exposure and HLA in healthy donors. Study-level information: There were 88 million or so unique TCRs (from HLA-typed donors) in an early data release.

The PCR contained 60 Vbeta and 13 Jbeta primers. This table comes from immunoSEQ multiplex PCR, and its TCRdb copy is limited to in-frame clones, with some not included. The table includes roughly 150,000 clones, approximately 83% detected once. The V end was cut by 7 bases, the J end by 5 bases, with 17 bases between. The germline V gene has CDR1 MDHEN and CDR2 SYDVKM. The CDR3 length is 14 residues. Regarding the study as a whole: Reportedly, fewer N-insertions than the approximately 680-donor mean appeared in an Asian-associated ancestry cluster in a later analysis. Sequencing likely produced, as an artifact, a cluster of highly shared sequence variants.

A word on this clone: The antigen remains undetermined.

This receptor was identified in a woman in her thirties or forties in good health and CMV-seronegative. The sequenced sample consisted of PBMCs. The chain carries TRBV28 and TRBJ1-1, with D possibly TRBD1 on 5 matching bases. Here the CDR3 reads CASTLGMGRTEAFF. The CDR3 coding sequence is TGTGCCAGCACCCTAGGTATGGGGCGGACTGAAGCTTTCTTT.